This is a list of T cell receptor beta chains from one sample in a study of PD-L1 blockade in urothelial cancer. TCRdb keeps only in-frame clones here, not all; method: immunoSEQ multiplex PCR. The repertoire has 48,000 or so clones, around 88% of them found once; the top ten carry about 9.4%. The sequencing here drew on PBMCs, taken around atezolizumab (anti-PD-L1) treatment. These TCRs come from a man aged 55 to 70 with urothelial cancer. Each CDR3 is given with its conserved first and last residue. A D gene is named only where the DNA matches it firmly. Expanded clones get a size class; other rows say once, few or many, or leave the size out.

v_gene: TRBV25-1; j_gene: TRBJ1-1; abundance: -; d_gene: -; CDR3aa: CASSATGNTEAFF; CDR3nt: TGTGCCAGCAGTGCGACAGGTAACACTGAAGCTTTCTTT
v_gene: TRBV13; j_gene: TRBJ2-1; abundance: -; d_gene: TRBD2; CDR3aa: CASAGGTANNEQFF; CDR3nt: TGTGCCAGCGCCGGGGGGACTGCAAACAATGAGCAGTTCTTC
v_gene: TRBV4-2; j_gene: TRBJ1-4; abundance: -; d_gene: -; CDR3aa: CASSQLSDGEGEKLFF; CDR3nt: TGTGCCAGCAGCCAACTCTCCGACGGGGAGGGAGAAAAACTGTTTTTT
v_gene: TRBV30; j_gene: TRBJ2-5; abundance: -; d_gene: TRBD2; CDR3aa: CAWSVGLAGGGETQYF; CDR3nt: TGTGCCTGGAGTGTAGGGTTAGCGGGGGGGGGAGAGACCCAGTACTTC
v_gene: TRBV30; j_gene: TRBJ1-6; abundance: few; d_gene: -; CDR3aa: CAWSRDSPLHF; CDR3nt: TGTGCCTGGAGCAGGGATTCACCCCTCCACTTT
v_gene: TRBV11-2; j_gene: TRBJ1-5; abundance: -; d_gene: TRBD1; CDR3aa: CASSGNYGTGSDQPQHF; CDR3nt: TGTGCCAGCAGCGGTAACTATGGGACAGGGTCGGATCAGCCCCAGCATTTT
v_gene: TRBV5-1; j_gene: TRBJ1-5; abundance: few; d_gene: TRBD1; CDR3aa: CASSLGTENQPQHF; CDR3nt: TGCGCCAGCAGCCTCGGGACAGAGAATCAGCCCCAGCATTTT
v_gene: TRBV6-1; j_gene: TRBJ2-7; abundance: -; d_gene: TRBD1; CDR3aa: CASRSTGGSYEQYF; CDR3nt: TGTGCCAGCAGATCGACAGGGGGCTCCTACGAGCAGTACTTC
v_gene: TRBV28; j_gene: TRBJ1-1; abundance: -; d_gene: TRBD1; CDR3aa: CASSTDRGRAEAFF; CDR3nt: TGTGCCAGCAGTACAGACAGGGGGCGGGCTGAAGCTTTCTTT
v_gene: TRBV5-6; j_gene: TRBJ2-1; abundance: -; d_gene: -; CDR3aa: CASSFWPNNEQFF; CDR3nt: TGTGCCAGCAGCTTCTGGCCGAACAATGAGCAGTTCTTC
v_gene: TRBV19; j_gene: TRBJ2-3; abundance: -; d_gene: TRBD1; CDR3aa: CASSIRGIATDTQYF; CDR3nt: TGTGCCAGTAGTATCAGGGGGATAGCGACAGATACGCAGTATTTT
v_gene: TRBV19; j_gene: TRBJ2-3; abundance: -; d_gene: TRBD2; CDR3aa: CASSIALAGADTQYF; CDR3nt: TGTGCCAGTAGTATCGCACTAGCGGGGGCAGATACGCAGTATTTT
v_gene: TRBV11-3; j_gene: TRBJ1-1; abundance: once; d_gene: TRBD1; CDR3aa: CASSRQGDTEAFF; CDR3nt: TGTGCCAGCAGTAGACAGGGGGACACTGAAGCTTTCTTT
v_gene: TRBV7-9; j_gene: TRBJ2-7; abundance: -; d_gene: -; CDR3aa: CASSPTSYEQYF; CDR3nt: TGTGCCAGCAGCCCAACTAGTTACGAGCAGTACTTC
v_gene: TRBV28; j_gene: TRBJ2-5; abundance: -; d_gene: TRBD2; CDR3aa: CASERTGGPRETQYF; CDR3nt: TGTGCCAGCGAAAGGACGGGGGGACCCCGGGAGACCCAGTACTTC
v_gene: TRBV19; j_gene: TRBJ1-2; abundance: -; d_gene: -; CDR3aa: CASSMTAVYGYTF; CDR3nt: TGTGCCAGTAGTATGACAGCTGTCTATGGCTACACCTTC
v_gene: TRBV18; j_gene: TRBJ1-2; abundance: medium-sized; d_gene: -; CDR3aa: CASSPSENYGYTF; CDR3nt: TGTGCCAGCTCACCATCGGAGAACTATGGCTACACCTTC
v_gene: TRBV5-8; j_gene: TRBJ2-5; abundance: -; d_gene: -; CDR3aa: CASSPGIQFWTQYF; CDR3nt: TGTGCCAGCAGCCCGGGAATCCAATTCTGGACCCAGTACTTC
v_gene: TRBV9; j_gene: TRBJ1-2; abundance: -; d_gene: TRBD1; CDR3aa: CASSVTGQGPNYGYTF; CDR3nt: TGTGCCAGCAGCGTGACGGGACAGGGCCCTAACTATGGCTACACCTTC
v_gene: TRBV28; j_gene: TRBJ2-3; abundance: -; d_gene: TRBD2; CDR3aa: CASSGRLAGGPLDTQYF; CDR3nt: TGTGCCAGCAGCGGTCGACTAGCGGGGGGACCCTTGGATACGCAGTATTTT
v_gene: TRBV5-4; j_gene: TRBJ1-2; abundance: -; d_gene: -; CDR3aa: CASSLGLGDIGYTF; CDR3nt: TGTGCCAGCAGCTTAGGTCTAGGGGACATTGGCTACACCTTC
v_gene: TRBV27; j_gene: TRBJ1-1; abundance: -; d_gene: TRBD1; CDR3aa: CASSRNPDRVTEAFF; CDR3nt: TGTGCCAGCAGTCGCAACCCCGACAGGGTAACTGAAGCTTTCTTT
v_gene: TRBV5-5; j_gene: TRBJ1-2; abundance: -; d_gene: TRBD1; CDR3aa: CASSDALGQGANGYTF; CDR3nt: TGTGCCAGCAGCGACGCCTTAGGGCAGGGGGCAAATGGCTACACCTTC
v_gene: TRBV4-1; j_gene: TRBJ2-3; abundance: -; d_gene: TRBD2; CDR3aa: CASSQRGTSGGARSTDTQYF; CDR3nt: TGCGCCAGCAGCCAAAGGGGGACTAGCGGGGGGGCCCGGAGCACAGATACGCAGTATTTT
v_gene: TRBV4-1; j_gene: TRBJ2-7; abundance: -; d_gene: TRBD1; CDR3aa: CASSPRQGAFLYEQYF; CDR3nt: TGCGCCAGCAGCCCGAGACAGGGGGCTTTCCTCTACGAGCAGTACTTC
v_gene: TRBV9; j_gene: TRBJ2-1; abundance: -; d_gene: -; CDR3aa: CASSVHGGYNEQFF; CDR3nt: TGTGCCAGCAGCGTACACGGGGGATACAATGAGCAGTTCTTC
v_gene: TRBV11-2; j_gene: TRBJ1-5; abundance: once; d_gene: -; CDR3aa: CASSIGGSGNQPQHF; CDR3nt: TGTGCCAGCAGCATCGGGGGGTCGGGCAATCAGCCCCAGCATTTT
v_gene: TRBV7-8; j_gene: TRBJ1-1; abundance: -; d_gene: -; CDR3aa: CASSLAGAGAMGAFF; CDR3nt: TGTGCCAGCAGCTTAGCGGGGGCAGGGGCGATGGGGGCTTTCTTT
v_gene: TRBV6-5; j_gene: TRBJ2-7; abundance: -; d_gene: -; CDR3aa: CASSSQGYEQYF; CDR3nt: TGTGCCAGCAGTTCTCAGGGCTACGAGCAGTACTTC
v_gene: TRBV7-9; j_gene: TRBJ2-2; abundance: -; d_gene: -; CDR3aa: CASSLKGRGNTGELFF; CDR3nt: TGTGCCAGCAGCTTAAAGGGCAGGGGAAACACCGGGGAGCTGTTTTTT
v_gene: TRBV2; j_gene: TRBJ2-5; abundance: few; d_gene: -; CDR3aa: CASVPNQETQYF; CDR3nt: TGTGCCAGCGTTCCTAACCAAGAGACCCAGTACTTC
v_gene: TRBV15; j_gene: TRBJ2-7; abundance: -; d_gene: -; CDR3aa: CATSNRDNSYEQYF; CDR3nt: TGTGCCACCAGCAACCGGGACAACTCCTACGAGCAGTACTTC
v_gene: TRBV9; j_gene: TRBJ1-3; abundance: -; d_gene: TRBD1; CDR3aa: CASSPRTGFGNTIYF; CDR3nt: TGTGCCAGCAGCCCCCGGACAGGGTTCGGAAACACCATATATTTT
v_gene: TRBV18; j_gene: TRBJ1-4; abundance: -; d_gene: -; CDR3aa: CASSPPTGITNEKLFF; CDR3nt: TGTGCCAGCTCACCGCCCACAGGGATTACTAATGAAAAACTGTTTTTT
v_gene: TRBV4-2; j_gene: TRBJ1-3; abundance: -; d_gene: -; CDR3aa: CASSQEAGGSGNTIYF; CDR3nt: TGTGCCAGCAGCCAAGAGGCCGGGGGCTCTGGAAACACCATATATTTT
v_gene: TRBV6-1; j_gene: TRBJ1-1; abundance: -; d_gene: -; CDR3aa: CASSDTYRVTWAFF; CDR3nt: TGTGCCAGCAGTGACACCTACAGGGTAACTTGGGCTTTCTTT
v_gene: TRBV7-3; j_gene: TRBJ2-3; abundance: -; d_gene: -; CDR3aa: CASSFVAGTDTQYF; CDR3nt: TGTGCCAGCAGTTTTGTCGCAGGGACAGATACGCAGTATTTT
v_gene: TRBV9; j_gene: TRBJ1-4; abundance: -; d_gene: -; CDR3aa: CASSVGGVATNEKLFF; CDR3nt: TGTGCCAGCAGCGTAGGCGGAGTTGCAACTAATGAAAAACTGTTTTTT
v_gene: TRBV7-2; j_gene: TRBJ2-7; abundance: -; d_gene: -; CDR3aa: CASSPQPGVSYEQYF; CDR3nt: TGTGCCAGCAGCCCCCAGCCAGGCGTCTCCTACGAGCAGTACTTC
v_gene: TRBV19; j_gene: TRBJ1-5; abundance: -; d_gene: TRBD1; CDR3aa: CASSSGQGGNQPQHF; CDR3nt: TGTGCCAGTAGTTCGGGACAGGGAGGCAATCAGCCCCAGCATTTT
v_gene: TRBV19; j_gene: TRBJ2-7; abundance: -; d_gene: TRBD2; CDR3aa: CASSPQPWGGSYEQYF; CDR3nt: TGTGCCAGTAGTCCCCAGCCCTGGGGGGGCTCCTACGAGCAGTACTTC